This T cell receptor beta chain originates from a study of shared clonotypes between healthy human individuals. The repertoire was sequenced with immunoSEQ multiplex PCR; TCRdb's copy has only in-frame clones and lacks some. The profile covers about a million clones, with roughly 80% appearing a single time and 0.89% taken by the ten largest. Regarding this clone: No antigen is known for it.

All donors were Caucasian adults living in Nashville, Tennessee. Study-wide findings and caveats: Few donors limited the genetic and exposure-history diversity represented.

Sequencing was done on a sample of memory CD4+ T cells from PBMCs. Indicated subset: CD45RA-negative fraction. The clonotype comes from a man younger than 35 in good health. Some clones in this sample may be carry-over from other donors' samples.

The CDR3 here is CASSTGTGTSPLHF. CDR3 bases: TGTGCCAGCAGTACCGGGACAGGGACCTCACCCCTCCACTTT. The chain couples TRBV27 to TRBJ1-6, with 9 bases identical to TRBD1. The CDR3 covers 14 residues. V dropped 5 bases and J dropped 10; count of bases not matched to a gene: 6. Looked up from germline, CDR1 is MNHEY and CDR2 is SMNVEV (reference sequence).